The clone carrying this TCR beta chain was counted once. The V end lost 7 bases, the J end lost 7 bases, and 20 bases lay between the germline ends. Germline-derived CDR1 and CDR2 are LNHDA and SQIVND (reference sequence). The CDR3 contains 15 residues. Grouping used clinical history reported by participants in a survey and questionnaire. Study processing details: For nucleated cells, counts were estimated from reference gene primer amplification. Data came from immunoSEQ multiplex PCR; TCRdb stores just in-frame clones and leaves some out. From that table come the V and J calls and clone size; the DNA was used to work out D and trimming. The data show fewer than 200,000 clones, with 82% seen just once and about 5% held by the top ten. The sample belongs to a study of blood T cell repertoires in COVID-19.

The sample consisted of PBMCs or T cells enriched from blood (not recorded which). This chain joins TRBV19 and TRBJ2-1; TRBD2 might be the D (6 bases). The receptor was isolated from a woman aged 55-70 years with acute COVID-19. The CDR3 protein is CASTRGEDFENEQFF. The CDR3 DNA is TGTGCCAGTACTAGAGGGGAGGATTTCGAGAATGAGCAGTTCTTC.